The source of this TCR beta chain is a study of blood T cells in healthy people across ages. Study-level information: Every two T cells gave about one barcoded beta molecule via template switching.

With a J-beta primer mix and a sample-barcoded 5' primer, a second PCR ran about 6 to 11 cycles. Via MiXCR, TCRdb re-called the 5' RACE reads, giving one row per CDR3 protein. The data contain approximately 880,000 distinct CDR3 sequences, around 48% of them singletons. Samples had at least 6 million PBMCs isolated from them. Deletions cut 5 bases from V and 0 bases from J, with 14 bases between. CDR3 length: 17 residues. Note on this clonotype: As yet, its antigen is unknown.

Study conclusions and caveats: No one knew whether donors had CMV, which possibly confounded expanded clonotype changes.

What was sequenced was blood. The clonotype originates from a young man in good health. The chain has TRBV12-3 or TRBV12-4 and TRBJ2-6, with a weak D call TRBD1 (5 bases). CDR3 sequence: CASSPTVGNSGANVLTF. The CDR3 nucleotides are TGTGCCAGCAGTCCGACAGTTGGAAACTCTGGGGCCAACGTCCTGACTTTC.